The 13 T cell receptor beta chains reported below all come from one sample, sequenced in a study of blood T cell repertoires in COVID-19. Clones were read by immunoSEQ multiplex PCR, and TCRdb kept only the in-frame ones, dropping some. Among over 200,000 clones listed, about 90% were seen once. The specimen sequenced was PBMCs or T cells enriched from blood (not recorded which). These receptors were taken from a man younger than 40 who had been exposed to COVID-19.

This chain joins TRBV6-7 and TRBJ2-3, with D tentatively TRBD1 (6 bases). TRBV6-7 is identified as an open reading frame with a role that is uncertain. The CDR3 spans 17 residues. Trimming pared 1 base from V and 1 base from J, leaving 15 bases between. The CDR3 bases are TGTGCCAGCAGTTACTTGGACGGGACACCGCGCACAGATACGCAGTATTTT. Its protein is CASSYLDGTPRTDTQYF.

The chain uses TRBV3-1 (or the pseudogene TRBV3-2) and TRBJ1-1; a weak D match, TRBD1 (6 bases). Per germline, CDR1 LGHDT and CDR2 YNNKEL (reference sequence). The CDR3 length is 17 residues. The ends were cut back, 4 bases at V and 6 bases at J, with 24 bases in the middle. CDR3 loop: CASSLRPDPGGIAEAFF. The CDR3 DNA is TGTGCCAGCAGCCTCCGACCCGATCCGGGGGGCATCGCTGAAGCTTTCTTT.

The gene calls are TRBV25-1 and TRBJ2-7; TRBD2 matches at 10 bases. Trimming removed 4 bases from V and 7 bases from J; junction bases left unmatched: 10. The CDR3 has 15 residues. Germline CDR1 is MGHDK and CDR2 is SYGVNS. The CDR3 DNA is TGTGCCAGCAGTGGGACCCAGGGACTAGCGCATGAGCAGTACTTC. Its protein is CASSGTQGLAHEQYF.

The chain has TRBV7-9 and TRBJ2-5; 8 positions agree with TRBD1. The V segment lost 5 bases and the J segment 1 base; nucleotides outside the gene matches: 12. This CDR3 has 17 residues. CDR1 is SEHNR, CDR2 FQNEAQ, per germline (reference sequence). The CDR3 protein is CASSPQPGQEGQETQYF. In DNA form, the CDR3 reads TGTGCCAGCAGCCCCCAACCGGGACAGGAAGGCCAAGAGACCCAGTACTTC.

The chain joins TRBV6-5 to TRBJ1-2; TRBD1 aligns across 7 bases. The CDR3 contains 15 residues. Looked up from germline, CDR1 is MNHEY and CDR2 is SVGAGI. V gave up 5 bases and J gave up 5 bases; unmatched junction bases: 11. The CDR3 DNA sequence: TGTGCCAGCAGTCGGACAGGTGCCCGTACATATGGCTACACCTTC. Amino acid sequence: CASSRTGARTYGYTF.

The rearrangement links TRBV30 to TRBJ1-1, with a possible D match to TRBD1 (6 bases). V was trimmed by 3 bases and J by 4 bases, leaving 12 bases between them. Germline V gene data show CDR1 as GTSNPN and CDR2 as SVGIG (reference sequence). The CDR3 is 13 residues long. The CDR3 DNA sequence: TGTGCCTGGAGAAAAGGGGGTGGCACTGAAGCTTTCTTT. Translating it yields CAWRKGGGTEAFF.

This clone was detected only once. V gene TRBV15 combines with J gene TRBJ1-6; D is unresolved. The CDR3 spans 20 residues. Germline V gene data show CDR1 as LNHNV and CDR2 as YYDKDF (reference sequence). V was pared by 0 bases and J by 7 bases, with 25 bases between. The CDR3 DNA reads as TGTGCCACCAGCAGAGATTGGTTAGGGAATCGGATGGCGGGCAATTCACCCCTCCACTTT. Encoded protein: CATSRDWLGNRMAGNSPLHF. The full variable domain, rest sourced from reference TRBV15 and TRBJ1-6, is DAMVIQNPRYQVTQFGKPVTLSCSQTLNHNVMYWYQQKSSQAPKLLFHYYDKDFNNEADTPDNFQSRRPNTSFCFLDIRSPGLGDTAMYLCATSRDWLGNRMAGNSPLHFGNGTRLTVT.

The chain has TRBV6-5 and TRBJ1-2; 7 bases are shared with TRBD1. CDR3 length equals 14 residues. The V and J ends lost 5 bases and 2 bases, in that order; junction bases with no gene match: 5. Germline assignment: CDR1 MNHEY and CDR2 SVGAGI. CDR3 in amino acids: CASSTGQSNYGYTF. The CDR3, as DNA: TGTGCCAGCAGTACGGGACAGTCCAACTATGGCTACACCTTC.

This chain connects TRBV5-4 to TRBJ2-7, with TRBD1 identical over 9 bases. The CDR3 consists of 14 residues. Germline assignment: CDR1 SGHNT and CDR2 YYREEE (reference sequence). The ends lost 4 bases at V and 6 bases at J; junction bases unmatched: 8. The CDR3 sequence is CASSLGTGTGEQYF. The CDR3, as DNA: TGTGCCAGCAGCCTCGGGACAGGGACTGGCGAGCAGTACTTC.

The chain uses TRBV5-1 and TRBJ1-4; a possible D gene is TRBD1 (5 bases). V lost 1 base to trimming and J lost 2 bases, with 9 bases between them. Germline values: CDR1 SGHRS, CDR2 YFSETQ. The CDR3 has 15 amino acids. CDR3 nucleotides: TGCGCCAGCAGCTTGCAGGGAAGGACTAATGAAAAACTGTTTTTT. Translated: CASSLQGRTNEKLFF. The full variable domain, completed using reference TRBV5-1 and TRBJ1-4, is KAGVTQTPRYLIKTRGQQVTLSCSPISGHRSVSWYQQTPGQGLQFLFEYFSETQRNKGNFPGRFSGRQFSNSRSEMNVSTLELGDSALYLCASSLQGRTNEKLFFGSGTQLSVL.

The rearrangement joins TRBV10-3 to TRBJ1-4, with D perhaps matching TRBD1 (6 bases). Germline lookup yields CDR1 ENHRY and CDR2 SYGVKD. V was clipped by 5 bases and J by 5 bases, with 15 bases between them. This CDR3 spans 15 amino acids. The chain's CDR3 is CAISWARDNNEKLFF. The CDR3 DNA reads TGTGCCATCAGTTGGGCCCGGGACAACAATGAAAAACTGTTTTTT.

The chain combines TRBV2 with TRBJ1-6, with TRBD1 matching 9 bases. This CDR3 is built from 14 residues. The germline gives CDR1 SNHLY, CDR2 FYNNEI. With 4 bases clipped from V and 10 bases from J, the junction kept 5 bases outside the gene matches. CDR3 sequence: CASSGQGEGSPLHF. The CDR3 nucleotides are TGTGCCAGCAGTGGACAGGGGGAGGGATCACCCCTCCACTTT.

V usage is TRBV5-1 and J usage is TRBJ1-1; D call uncertain. This CDR3 has 14 amino acids. V was trimmed by 0 bases and J by 1 base, leaving 7 bases between them. Germline CDR1 SGHRS, CDR2 YFSETQ. The CDR3 loop reads CASSLEAGNTEAFF. The DNA of the CDR3 is TGCGCCAGCAGCTTGGAAGCAGGGAACACTGAAGCTTTCTTT.